These 19 T cell receptor beta chains originate from one sample sequenced in a study of blood T cell repertoires in COVID-19 (dated by TCRdb to about 2020). Library creation used the immunoSEQ multiplex PCR assay. Drawn from immuneACCESS, this table holds only the in-frame rearrangements with V and J called that TCRdb kept. Clones are partly lost; checked studies trace under half to an unresolved V gene and leave the rest unexplained. Within this sample are some 180,000 clones, with around four fifths of them counted one time only. Roughly 1.9% of the sample lies in the top ten. Source material: peripheral blood. The receptor set was obtained from a woman older than 75 with acute or convalescent COVID-19.

The rearrangement links TRBV29-1 to TRBJ1-5; a weak D match, TRBD1 (5 bases). Germline loops: CDR1 SQVTM, CDR2 ANQGSEA. Trimming took 1 base from V and 7 from J, leaving 11 bases between them. This CDR3 is built from 13 residues. The CDR3 nucleotides read TGCAGCGTTGAAGCAGGGTGGCGACAGCCCCAGCATTTT. It codes for CSVEAGWRQPQHF.

The V and J genes are TRBV19 and TRBJ2-6; possibly TRBD2 for D (7 bases). Trimming took 1 base from V and 0 from J, leaving 10 bases between them. Germline V lookup: CDR1 LNHDA, CDR2 SQIVND (reference sequence). This CDR3 has 17 amino acids. The CDR3 coding sequence is TGTGCCAGTAGTATAGGGGGGGGCCTCTCTGGGGCCAACGTCCTGACTTTC. This codes for CASSIGGGLSGANVLTF.

This chain joins TRBV5-1 and TRBJ2-5, with 14 bases matching TRBD2. The CDR3 spans 17 residues. Trimming removed 4 bases from V and 5 bases from J; junction bases left unmatched: 10. Per germline, CDR1 SGHRS and CDR2 YFSETQ. For the CDR3, the DNA is TGCGCCAGCAGCCAGGGACTAGCGGGGGCGACCGGGGAGACCCAGTACTTC. Protein product: CASSQGLAGATGETQYF.

The chain carries TRBV7-3 and TRBJ2-3; 7 bases are shared with TRBD1. The CDR3 spans 14 residues. Looked up from germline, CDR1 is SGHTA and CDR2 is FQGTGA. The J segment lost 5 bases and the V segment lost 0 bases, leaving 2 bases of the junction unmatched. The CDR3 DNA is TGTGCCAGCAGCTTAACAGGGGGCTTAGATACGCAGTATTTT. Translation: CASSLTGGLDTQYF.

To note about this clone: This same CDR3 is encoded by further DNA sequences in the sample. This chain uses TRBV9 with TRBJ2-1; 10 nucleotides line up with TRBD2. Germline CDR1 and CDR2: SGDLS and YYNGEE. V shed 4 bases and J 9 bases; nucleotides not matched to a gene: 10. The CDR3 is made up of 15 amino acids. The CDR3 protein is CASSPQRGGLGEQFF. The CDR3 DNA sequence: TGTGCCAGCAGCCCTCAGCGGGGGGGCCTGGGTGAGCAGTTCTTC.

The chain joins TRBV19 to TRBJ1-6; TRBD1 matches 12 bases. Trimming at V came to 3 bases and at J to 7 bases, leaving 7 bases not matched to a gene. This CDR3 contains 17 residues. Germline V gene sequence: CDR1 LNHDA, CDR2 SQIVND (reference sequence). CDR3 loop: CASSIGGQGASNSPLHF. The CDR3 bases are TGTGCCAGTAGTATCGGGGGACAGGGGGCATCGAATTCACCCCTCCACTTT.

This chain uses TRBV5-1 with TRBJ2-7, with TRBD1 matching 12 bases. The trim removed 4 bases at V and 3 bases at J, leaving 5 bases unmatched. Germline V lookup: CDR1 SGHRS, CDR2 YFSETQ. This CDR3 contains 15 residues. The CDR3 sequence is CASSLGTGGRYEQYF. In nucleotides, the CDR3 is TGCGCCAGCAGCCTCGGGACAGGGGGCCGCTACGAGCAGTACTTC.

The chain uses TRBV18 and TRBJ1-4; no definite D call. This CDR3 is 14 amino acids long. Trimming removed 0 bases at V and 7 bases at J, with 9 bases between. Germline lookup yields CDR1 KGHSH and CDR2 LQKENI. CDR3 region: CASSPPLPGEKLFF. Here the CDR3 DNA reads TGTGCCAGCTCACCACCGCTCCCGGGTGAAAAACTGTTTTTT.

Turning to this clone: The sample carries other DNA sequences with the same CDR3. This sequence joins TRBV7-9 and TRBJ2-5; TRBD1 matches 8 bases. J lost 2 bases, V lost 1 base, and 3 bases had no gene match. CDR3 length: 15 amino acids. Germline V gene lookup returns CDR1 SEHNR and CDR2 FQNEAQ (reference sequence). In DNA, the CDR3 is TGTGCCAGCAGCTTAGGAGGACAGGGTCAAGAGACCCAGTACTTC. This sequence encodes CASSLGGQGQETQYF.

This clone was recorded only once. The chain combines TRBV5-4 with TRBJ2-1; D is uncertain. From germline, CDR1 is SGHNT and CDR2 YYREEE (reference sequence). This CDR3 contains 15 residues. Trimming took 1 base from V and 0 from J, leaving 8 bases between them. CDR3 in DNA: TGTGCCAGCAGCTTGATGATGAGCTCCTACAATGAGCAGTTCTTC. Translated: CASSLMMSSYNEQFF.

V gene TRBV2 combines with J gene TRBJ2-7; 11 nucleotides agree with TRBD1. Trimming took 9 bases from V and 4 from J; bases not matched to a gene: 8. This CDR3 region has 14 residues. From germline, CDR1 is SNHLY and CDR2 FYNNEI. The CDR3, as DNA: TGTGCCAGGACAACCGGGACAGGGGGGTACGAGCAGTACTTC. Translation: CARTTGTGGYEQYF. Complete variable domain (other parts from reference TRBV2 and TRBJ2-7): EPEVTQTPSHQVTQMGQEVILRCVPISNHLYFYWYRQILGQKVEFLVSFYNNEISEKSEIFDDQFSVERPDGSNFTLKIRSTKLEDSAMYFCARTTGTGGYEQYFGPGTRLTVT.

Only one count was recorded for this clone. The chain links TRBV3-1 (or the pseudogene TRBV3-2) to TRBJ2-1; maybe TRBD2 (6 bases). From germline, CDR1 is LGHDT and CDR2 YNNKEL (reference sequence). Trimming shortened V by 0 bases and J by 8 bases, and 8 bases separated the two germline ends. The length of the CDR3 is 13 residues. CDR3 sequence (DNA): TGTGCCAGCAGCCAAGATAGGAGGGATGAGCAGTTCTTC. Residues: CASSQDRRDEQFF.

The rearrangement links TRBV7-2 to TRBJ2-7, with 11 bases aligning to TRBD2. V trimming: 5 bases; J trimming: 2 bases; junction bases outside the gene matches: 5. The length of the CDR3 is 15 residues. Germline loops: CDR1 SGHTA, CDR2 FQGNSA. The CDR3 is CASSAGLAEAYEQYF. CDR3 DNA: TGTGCCAGCAGCGCGGGACTAGCGGAGGCCTACGAGCAGTACTTC.

This clone occurred a few times. The chain joins TRBV7-8 to TRBJ2-7; 8 bases match TRBD1. Looked up from germline, CDR1 is SGHVS and CDR2 is FQNEAQ. With V trimmed by 3 bases and J by 4 bases, 17 bases remained unmatched. The CDR3 is 18 residues long. CDR3 amino acids: CASSFAGGQGTSAYEQYF. CDR3 nucleotide sequence: TGTGCCAGCAGCTTCGCAGGAGGACAGGGAACTTCCGCTTACGAGCAGTACTTC.

CDR3 in amino acids: CASSEVVRSYGYTF. Written as DNA, the CDR3 is TGTGCCAGCAGTGAAGTGGTACGGAGCTATGGCTACACCTTC. The V and J genes are TRBV6-1 and TRBJ1-2, with D uncertain. V gave up 1 base and J gave up 4 bases, with 10 bases separating them. This CDR3 region has 14 residues. The germline V gene has CDR1 MNHNS and CDR2 SASEGT.

V and J are TRBV4-3 and TRBJ1-2; D is unclear. Trimming stripped 0 bases from V and 8 bases from J, with 13 bases between. Germline V gene sequence: CDR1 LGHNA, CDR2 YSLEER. The CDR3 covers 14 residues. The CDR3 DNA follows: TGCGCCAGCAGCCAAGATATCCCATCAGGCGGCTACACCTTC. Residues: CASSQDIPSGGYTF.

This clone was observed a single time. The chain carries TRBV4-2 and TRBJ2-2, with 7 bases fitting TRBD1. Trimming removed 3 bases from V and 1 base from J; junction bases left unmatched: 2. The CDR3 covers 15 residues. Per the germline V gene, CDR1 is LGHNA and CDR2 is YNFKEQ. CDR3 sequence reads: CASSQRTGNTGELFF. CDR3 in DNA: TGTGCCAGCAGCCAGAGGACAGGGAACACCGGGGAGCTGTTTTTT.

V gene TRBV29-1 combines with J gene TRBJ1-1; 9 positions agree with TRBD1. The V gene end was trimmed by 6 bases and the J gene end by 1 base; junction bases not matched to a gene: 3. CDR3 length: 13 residues. Germline CDR1 is SQVTM and CDR2 is ANQGSEA. The CDR3, as DNA: TGCAGCGTGGGACAGGGTCAGAACACTGAAGCTTTCTTT. This encodes CSVGQGQNTEAFF.

The chain is built from TRBV19 and TRBJ2-1; D perhaps matches TRBD1 (6 bases). Germline CDR1 reads LNHDA; CDR2 reads SQIVND (reference sequence). Trimming shortened V by 6 bases and J by 2 bases, and 11 bases separated the two germline ends. The CDR3 has 14 amino acids. CDR3 protein: CASRQDSTYNEQFF. In DNA form, the CDR3 reads TGTGCCAGTAGACAGGACAGTACCTACAATGAGCAGTTCTTC.